The 9 T cell receptor beta chains given below trace back to one sample, sequenced in a study of cytomegalovirus exposure and HLA in healthy donors. The PCR used 60 Vbeta and 13 Jbeta primers. TCRdb's copy holds only in-frame clones and misses some; the assay was immunoSEQ multiplex PCR. Of approximately 150,000 clones in the sample, about 60% were seen once. The material sequenced was PBMCs. These TCRs come from a woman in her sixties in good health and CMV-seropositive.

V and J are TRBV11-3 and TRBJ2-1, with 10 bases matching TRBD2. Trimming cost V 1 base and J 0 bases; bases outside gene matches: 9. The CDR3 loop spans 19 amino acids. Germline-derived CDR1 and CDR2 are SGHNT and YENEEA. The DNA of the CDR3 is TGTGCCAGCAGCTTAGGGTTCGGAGCGGGAGGGATCTCCTACAATGAGCAGTTCTTC. Translation gives CASSLGFGAGGISYNEQFF.

This chain connects TRBV4-1 to TRBJ2-7; 11 bases map to TRBD2. Losses at the gene ends were 2 bases for V and 2 bases for J; bases not matched to a gene: 2. The CDR3 runs 15 residues. Germline values: CDR1 MGHRA, CDR2 YSYEKL. The CDR3 protein is CASSQIAGGPYEQYF. The CDR3, as DNA: TGCGCCAGCAGCCAAATAGCGGGAGGGCCCTACGAGCAGTACTTC.

This clone was detected once. The rearrangement links TRBV5-4 to TRBJ2-1, with 7 bases matching TRBD1. V shed 1 base, J shed 2 bases, and the junction held 3 bases outside the gene matches. Germline CDR1 is SGHNT and CDR2 is YYREEE (reference sequence). The CDR3 sequence is 15 residues long. CDR3 in amino acids: CASSLSGQAYNEQFF. The CDR3 region has the DNA TGTGCCAGCAGCTTGAGCGGACAGGCCTACAATGAGCAGTTCTTC.

The CDR3 sequence: CASSLKGGAGEQYF. CDR3 DNA: TGTGCCAGCAGTTTAAAAGGGGGCGCGGGGGAGCAGTACTTC. V usage is TRBV27 and J usage is TRBJ2-7; TRBD1 is a possible D gene (7 bases). Germline CDR1 MNHEY, CDR2 SMNVEV (reference sequence). Trimming stripped 2 bases from V and 7 bases from J, with 15 bases between. This CDR3 has 14 residues.

With respect to this clone: At one end, the junction sequence differs from germline, possibly due to a read error. The rearrangement uses TRBV28 and TRBJ2-7; weak D call: TRBD2 (6 bases). This CDR3 comprises 10 residues. Per germline, CDR1 MDHEN and CDR2 SYDVKM. CDR3 DNA: TGTGCCAGCAGTTCTGGGGGGATCGACTTC. It codes for CASSSGGIDF.

CDR3 sequence: CASSLTGERTQYF. The CDR3, as DNA: TGTGCCAGCAGTTTAACAGGGGAACGTACGCAGTATTTT. The chain joins TRBV28 to TRBJ2-3; 7 bases are shared with TRBD1. J gave up 8 bases and V 2 bases, and 4 bases lay outside the gene matches. The CDR3 covers 13 residues. In germline, CDR1 is MDHEN, CDR2 SYDVKM.

CDR3 in amino acids: CASRPQGDNQPQHF. The CDR3 DNA is TGTGCCAGCAGGCCACAGGGGGACAATCAGCCCCAGCATTTT. The chain employs TRBV2 and TRBJ1-5, with 8 bases identical to TRBD1. V was clipped by 6 bases and J by 3 bases; unmatched bases: 4. Germline-derived CDR1 and CDR2 are SNHLY and FYNNEI. The CDR3 length is 14 residues.

This clone occurred a few times. The chain combines TRBV28 with TRBJ2-1; TRBD2 is a possible D gene (6 bases). Per the germline V gene, CDR1 is MDHEN and CDR2 is SYDVKM. V was cut by 5 bases and J by 2 bases, with 16 bases left in between. This CDR3 comprises 16 residues. CDR3 in DNA: TGTGCCAGCAGTCTCCCCGGGAGCGGACCCTACAATGAGCAGTTCTTC. This encodes CASSLPGSGPYNEQFF. Variable domain in full (rest from reference TRBV28 and TRBJ2-1): DVKVTQSSRYLVKRTGEKVFLECVQDMDHENMFWYRQDPGLGLRLIYFSYDVKMKEKGDIPEGYSVSREKKERFSLILESASTNQTSMYLCASSLPGSGPYNEQFFGPGTRLTVL.

The V and J genes are TRBV7-8 and TRBJ2-3, with 15 bases that match TRBD2. V lost 5 bases and J lost 9; bases outside the gene matches: 9. CDR1 is SGHVS and CDR2 is FQNEAQ in the germline V gene. CDR3 length: 16 residues. The CDR3 is CASSQGGLAGGQTQYF. CDR3 nucleotides: TGTGCCAGCAGCCAAGGCGGACTAGCGGGAGGGCAAACGCAGTATTTT.